This T cell receptor beta chain was found in a study of T cell clones after liver transplantation. Study-wide background: Samples came from ITN030ST, which attempted immunosuppression withdrawal within 2 years of liver transplantation. HCV positivity affected three of eight recipients; the rest lacked autoimmune or viral indications.

This clone was detected only a few times. Its target is not known. Broader study findings: Rather than being deleted, graft donor-reactive T cells may have moved into the graft.

Sequencing was performed with immunoSEQ multiplex PCR; in TCRdb, only in-frame clones are kept and a portion is missing. The table lists roughly 72,000 clones, 80% to 90% of them singletons. V lost 5 bases to trimming and J lost 7 bases, with 17 bases between them. The length of the CDR3 is 14 residues. Germline V gives CDR1 SGHTA, CDR2 FQGTGA. The origin of this receptor is a human patient who received a liver transplant. A share of the T cells may be of graft donor origin. The starting material was CD4+ T cells from blood, obtained around 50 months after liver transplant. The chain has TRBV7-3 and TRBJ1-2; D is unresolved. The CDR3 DNA sequence: TGTGCCAGCAGCCCATCAGGCGTTGTGGCTGGCTACACCTTC. Amino acids: CASSPSGVVAGYTF.